These 5 T cell receptor beta chains originate from one sample sequenced in a study of cytomegalovirus exposure and HLA in healthy donors (dated by TCRdb to the late 2010s). The method was the immunoSEQ multiplex PCR assay. The multiplex PCR relied on a mix of 60 forward primers for TCR Vbeta segments and 13 reverse primers for TCR Jbeta segments. This immuneACCESS table, as held by TCRdb, lists in-frame sequences with V and J called but not all clones. Of the missing ones, under half trace to an unresolved V gene in checked studies; the others have no known cause. For this sample there are about 160,000 clones; 70% to 85% appear just once. Roughly 2% of the sample goes to the ten largest clones. Sequencing used PBMCs. Receptors originate from a man aged 40-49 years in good health and CMV-seronegative.

CDR3 protein: CATGQGGTEAFF. For the CDR3, the DNA is TGTGCCACTGGACAGGGTGGCACTGAAGCTTTCTTT. The chain links TRBV10-3 to TRBJ1-1, with TRBD1 matching 8 bases. CDR3 size: 12 residues. Trimming at V came to 10 bases and at J to 4 bases, leaving 5 bases not matched to a gene. Germline V gene lookup returns CDR1 ENHRY and CDR2 SYGVKD.

The J gene is TRBJ2-7, the V gene TRBV28, with a tentative D call TRBD2 (6 bases). Looked up from germline, CDR1 is MDHEN and CDR2 is SYDVKM. V was pared by 9 bases and J by 1 base, with 25 bases between. The CDR3 contains 17 residues. The CDR3 region has the DNA TGTGCCAGGAAATACCTTGTCGGGAGTAAGTGGTCCTACGAGCAGTACTTC. It yields the protein CARKYLVGSKWSYEQYF.

The V and J genes are TRBV7-6 and TRBJ2-2; 8 nucleotides match TRBD1. With 4 bases clipped from V and 7 bases from J, the junction kept 5 bases outside the gene matches. CDR3 length: 14 amino acids. Germline assignment: CDR1 SGHVS and CDR2 FNYEAQ. The CDR3 reads CASSYWTGNGELFF. CDR3 nucleotides: TGTGCCAGCAGCTATTGGACAGGGAACGGGGAGCTGTTTTTT.

The chain has TRBV4-3 and TRBJ2-1; no definite D call. Trimming took off 1 base at V and 6 bases at J, with 7 bases between the two ends. The V gene's germline CDR1 is LGHNA and CDR2 YSLEER. CDR3 size: 13 residues. The CDR3 region has the DNA TGCGCCAGCAGCCAAGGTTTGAGCAATGAGCAGTTCTTC. As protein: CASSQGLSNEQFF.

This chain uses TRBV5-1 with TRBJ1-4; D call uncertain. Germline CDR1 SGHRS, CDR2 YFSETQ. The CDR3 sequence is 15 residues long. V was trimmed by 4 bases and J by 7 bases, leaving 17 bases between them. For the CDR3, the DNA is TGCGCCAGCAGCCCACGCGGTACGGGTAGTGAAAAACTGTTTTTT. Its translation: CASSPRGTGSEKLFF.